These 5 T cell receptor beta chains originate from one sample sequenced in a study of T cell repertoires in cytomegalovirus infection. Via MiXCR, TCRdb re-called the reads, giving one row per CDR3 protein. The profile shows approximately 1,000,000 distinct CDR3 sequences, roughly 30% of them singletons. Their cognate antigens are unknown. Sequencing was performed on cultured CD8+ T cells from PBMCs, taken from culture after CMV antigen stimulation. The origin of the receptors is a human donor in good health (CMV status not recorded). Some clones in this sample may be carry-over from other donors' samples.

This clonotype occurred a few times. The V call is TRBV6-1, the J call TRBJ2-1; D perhaps matches TRBD2 (5 bases). The CDR3 extends over 15 amino acids. Germline V gives CDR1 MNHNS, CDR2 SASEGT. Trimming removed 4 bases at V and 6 bases at J, with 16 bases between. This CDR3 is CASSAQDWVGNEQFF. CDR3 nucleotides: TGTGCCAGCAGTGCTCAGGACTGGGTGGGCAATGAGCAGTTCTTC.

This sequence joins TRBV7-6 and TRBJ2-7, with D maybe TRBD2 (6 bases). With 6 bases removed from V and 7 bases from J, the gap between germline ends came to 22 bases. Germline V lookup: CDR1 SGHVS, CDR2 FNYEAQ. This CDR3 region has 15 residues. CDR3: CASSFPRGNFGEQYF. DNA of the CDR3: TGTGCCAGCAGTTTCCCTCGGGGGAACTTTGGGGAGCAGTACTTC.

The J gene is TRBJ2-5, the V gene TRBV5-4; the match to TRBD2 covers 9 bases. V gave up 4 bases and J gave up 5 bases; unmatched junction bases: 9. The germline V gene has CDR1 SGHNT and CDR2 YYREEE (reference sequence). This CDR3 spans 15 amino acids. In DNA, the CDR3 is TGTGCCAGCAGCGCCATACTAGCGGGCGGTGAGACCCAGTACTTC. It encodes CASSAILAGGETQYF.

This clonotype turned up a few times. The chain has TRBV2 and TRBJ2-4; the D is unclear. The germline CDR1 and CDR2 sequences are SNHLY and FYNNEI. The V end was cut by 10 bases, the J end by 0 bases, with 10 bases between. This CDR3 comprises 13 residues. The CDR3 protein is CATHVLAKNIQYF. For the CDR3, the DNA is TGTGCCACGCACGTACTAGCCAAAAACATTCAGTACTTC.

This clonotype was seen only a few times. V gene TRBV2 combines with J gene TRBJ2-3; D may match TRBD1 or TRBD2 (6 bases each). The CDR3 is 15 amino acids. V dropped 4 bases and J dropped 0 bases, with 11 bases sitting between them. Germline V gene lookup returns CDR1 SNHLY and CDR2 FYNNEI. CDR3 sequence: CASSVRGASTDTQYF. The CDR3 DNA follows: TGTGCCAGCAGTGTAAGGGGGGCTAGCACAGATACGCAGTATTTT.